The 21 T cell receptor beta chains below come from one sample, sequenced in a study of cytomegalovirus exposure and HLA in healthy donors. Use of 60 Vbeta and 13 Jbeta primers characterized the PCR. TCRdb's table, derived via immunoSEQ multiplex PCR, lists solely in-frame clones and lacks some. Among approximately 170,000 clones, about 80% were seen once, and the ten largest hold over 8%. Specimen: PBMCs. These receptors all stem from a man between 18 and 29 years old in good health and CMV-seropositive.

J is TRBJ2-7 and V is TRBV29-1, with D possibly matching TRBD1 (6 bases). The CDR3 totals 12 residues. Deletions cut 7 bases from V and 0 bases from J, with 10 bases between. CDR1 is SQVTM and CDR2 is ANQGSEA in the germline V gene. CDR3 sequence (DNA): TGCAGCGCCGAGGACAGCTCCTACGAGCAGTACTTC. Translation gives CSAEDSSYEQYF.

As regards this clone: The CDR3 end shows no conserved phenylalanine or tryptophan, and so a read error is likely. This chain connects TRBV5-1 to TRBJ1-6, with D possibly TRBD1 on 6 matching bases. CDR1 is SGHRS, CDR2 YFSETQ, per germline. The CDR3 totals 17 residues. The CDR3 protein is CTSSLFVSGTLASPLHL. The DNA of the CDR3 is TGCACCAGCAGCTTATTTGTGTCCGGGACACTTGCCTCACCCCTCCACCTT.

V gene TRBV7-2 combines with J gene TRBJ1-1, with 7 nucleotides matching TRBD1. Trimming removed 5 bases from V and 5 bases from J; junction bases left unmatched: 11. The germline gives CDR1 SGHTA, CDR2 FQGNSA. This CDR3 is built from 15 residues. The DNA for the CDR3 is TGTGCCAGCAGCGACCGGGACAGAGTTTGGACTGAAGCTTTCTTT. It translates to CASSDRDRVWTEAFF.

The chain is built from TRBV28 and TRBJ2-2, with 7 bases lining up with TRBD2. J gave up 4 bases and V 3 bases, and 8 bases lay outside the gene matches. CDR3 length equals 16 residues. Germline V gene sequence: CDR1 MDHEN, CDR2 SYDVKM. CDR3 coding DNA: TGTGCCAGCAGTTTGGAGGGGAGGGTGGGCACCGGGGAGCTGTTTTTT. Residues: CASSLEGRVGTGELFF.

The J gene is TRBJ2-7, the V gene TRBV7-9; D possibly corresponds to TRBD2 (6 bases). V was cut by 3 bases and J by 3 bases, with 6 bases left in between. CDR1 is SEHNR, CDR2 FQNEAQ, per germline (reference sequence). There are 12 residues in the CDR3. The CDR3: CASSLDYYEQYF. In DNA form, the CDR3 reads TGTGCCAGCAGCTTGGACTACTACGAGCAGTACTTC.

This sequence joins TRBV10-3 and TRBJ2-7; no reliable D call. The germline gives CDR1 ENHRY, CDR2 SYGVKD. The CDR3 has 11 amino acids. V was shortened by 8 bases and J by 4 bases, with 9 bases between the two germline ends. The CDR3 DNA reads TGTGCCATCTCAGGTCAATACGAGCAGTACTTC. This gives the protein CAISGQYEQYF.

The rearrangement links TRBV28 to TRBJ1-2; no firm D call. Germline V gene sequence: CDR1 MDHEN, CDR2 SYDVKM. V lost 3 bases to trimming and J lost 6 bases, with 14 bases between them. This CDR3 spans 14 amino acids. The CDR3 DNA sequence: TGTGCCAGCAGTTTTGGTGAGGTGGAAAATGGCTACACCTTC. It specifies CASSFGEVENGYTF.

The chain uses TRBV7-9 and TRBJ1-1; D is undetermined. This CDR3 is built from 13 residues. The V and J ends lost 5 bases and 1 base respectively, with 8 bases between them. CDR1 SEHNR and CDR2 FQNEAQ come from the germline V gene (reference sequence). Here the CDR3 reads CASSPMWNTEAFF. CDR3 coding DNA: TGTGCCAGCAGCCCCATGTGGAACACTGAAGCTTTCTTT. Based on the CDR3 plus reference TRBV7-9 and TRBJ1-1, the full variable domain is DTGVSQNPRHKITKRGQNVTFRCDPISEHNRLYWYRQTLGQGPEFLTYFQNEAQLEKSRLLSDRFSAERPKGSFSTLEIQRTEQGDSAMYLCASSPMWNTEAFFGQGTRLTVV.

The chain uses TRBV6-1 and TRBJ2-5, with 8 bases identical to TRBD1. From germline, CDR1 is MNHNS and CDR2 SASEGT. This CDR3 has 13 amino acids. V shed 6 bases, J shed 2 bases, and the junction held 2 bases outside the gene matches. The CDR3 sequence: CASSRGLQETQYF. The CDR3, as DNA: TGTGCCAGCAGCAGGGGGCTGCAAGAGACCCAGTACTTC.

The chain couples TRBV28 to TRBJ2-5; 8 bases map to TRBD1. The DNA end favors TRBJ2-7, so the J call may be wrong. Germline V gene lookup returns CDR1 MDHEN and CDR2 SYDVKM. CDR3 length: 16 residues. CDR3 sequence (DNA): TGTGCCAGCAGTTTATTATTCGGACAGGGAAGCCACGAGCAGTACTTC. Protein sequence: CASSLLFGQGSHEQYF.

This chain uses TRBV19 with TRBJ2-1; tentative D call: TRBD2 (5 bases). V dropped 3 bases and J dropped 2 bases, with 11 bases sitting between them. This CDR3 has 15 residues. Germline V lookup: CDR1 LNHDA, CDR2 SQIVND (reference sequence). CDR3 amino acids: CASSIPRGTYNEQFF. Here the CDR3 DNA reads TGTGCCAGTAGTATCCCCCGAGGGACCTACAATGAGCAGTTCTTC.

This clone was counted once. The chain has TRBV5-1 and TRBJ1-2; unclear D gene. V dropped 0 bases and J dropped 3 bases, with 12 bases sitting between them. There are 15 residues in the CDR3. Germline assignment: CDR1 SGHRS and CDR2 YFSETQ. The CDR3 region is CASSLDGRAYYGYTF. For the CDR3, the DNA is TGCGCCAGCAGCTTGGACGGGCGGGCTTACTATGGCTACACCTTC. Drawing the rest from reference TRBV5-1 and TRBJ1-2, the complete variable domain is KAGVTQTPRYLIKTRGQQVTLSCSPISGHRSVSWYQQTPGQGLQFLFEYFSETQRNKGNFPGRFSGRQFSNSRSEMNVSTLELGDSALYLCASSLDGRAYYGYTFGSGTRLTVV.

The gene calls are TRBV5-1 and TRBJ1-1; a possible D gene is TRBD1 (5 bases). V shed 2 bases and J shed 5 bases, with 10 bases lying between them. Germline CDR1 reads SGHRS; CDR2 reads YFSETQ. CDR3 length: 13 amino acids. CDR3: CASSFDRTTEAFF. The CDR3 DNA follows: TGCGCCAGCAGCTTTGATCGGACAACTGAAGCTTTCTTT.

The chain has TRBV12-5 and TRBJ2-1; no firm D call. Trimming took off 7 bases at V and 8 bases at J, with 9 bases between the two ends. Germline V gives CDR1 LGHNT, CDR2 FRNRAP. The CDR3 length is 11 residues. CDR3 sequence: CASVRYDEQFF. CDR3 nucleotide sequence: TGTGCTAGTGTACGGTACGATGAGCAGTTCTTC.

The chain uses TRBV4-1 and TRBJ2-7, with D tentatively TRBD1 (6 bases). The ends were cut back, 1 base at V and 2 bases at J, with 9 bases in the middle. CDR3 size: 14 residues. The germline V gene has CDR1 MGHRA and CDR2 YSYEKL. The CDR3 DNA reads TGCGCCAGCAGCCAAGTCCAGGGGACCTACGAGCAGTACTTC. Translating it yields CASSQVQGTYEQYF.

A few counts support this clone. The CDR3 coding sequence is TGTGCCAGCTCCACACGGGGAGAGACCCAGTACTTC. It specifies CASSTRGETQYF. The V and J genes are TRBV18 and TRBJ2-5, with D perhaps matching TRBD2 (5 bases). The CDR3 runs 12 residues. Germline-derived CDR1 and CDR2 are KGHSH and LQKENI. V lost 6 bases, J lost 4 bases, and 9 bases lay in between.

Comment on this clone: Its ends do not fully match the called genes, so a read error is possible. The V call is TRBV6-5, the J call TRBJ1-2; D uncertain. The CDR3 runs to 12 residues. Germline-derived CDR1 and CDR2 are MNHEY and SVGAGI. The DNA for the CDR3 is TGTGCCAGCAACCTATTTAGACAACCCCAACACTTC. Amino acid sequence: CASNLFRQPQHF.

The chain couples TRBV6-5 to TRBJ2-1; the match to TRBD1 covers 8 bases. This CDR3 region has 14 residues. V lost 6 bases and J lost 4; bases outside the gene matches: 5. Germline CDR1 reads MNHEY; CDR2 reads SVGAGI. Here the CDR3 reads CASRAGGAYNEQFF. DNA for the CDR3: TGTGCCAGCAGGGCAGGGGGCGCATACAATGAGCAGTTCTTC.

The V and J genes are TRBV7-9 and TRBJ2-1; D may be TRBD2 (6 bases). Germline-derived CDR1 and CDR2 are SEHNR and FQNEAQ (reference sequence). The length of the CDR3 is 16 residues. V lost 1 base and J lost 10, with 20 bases in between. The CDR3 DNA is TGTGCCAGCAGCTTAGGGGACTTAATTATGGTGGGGGAGCAGTTCTTC. It specifies CASSLGDLIMVGEQFF.

The chain's CDR3 is CASSVTGSRGDEQFF. Written as DNA, the CDR3 is TGTGCCAGCAGCGTGACCGGGTCCCGAGGTGATGAGCAGTTCTTC. The chain couples TRBV11-2 to TRBJ2-1; D gene uncertain. The CDR3 is 15 residues long. Germline V gives CDR1 SGHAT, CDR2 FQNNGV. V was shortened by 5 bases and J by 8 bases, with 19 bases between the two germline ends.

There are many counts of this clone. The V call is TRBV19, the J call TRBJ1-1, with D possibly being TRBD1 (5 bases). The CDR3 consists of 14 residues. V gave up 3 bases and J gave up 4 bases, with 12 bases separating them. Germline CDR1 LNHDA, CDR2 SQIVND (reference sequence). CDR3 DNA sequence: TGTGCCAGTAGTATCGGGGGGGTGAGCACTGAAGCTTTCTTT. It specifies CASSIGGVSTEAFF.